One and the same sample provided the 28 T cell receptor beta chains below, sequenced in a study of preoperative IRX-2 immunotherapy in early breast cancer. Clones were read by immunoSEQ multiplex PCR, and TCRdb kept only the in-frame ones, dropping some. This table has fewer than 40,000 clones, 90% to 95% appearing once. Treatment reported: preoperative locoregional IRX-2 cytokine immunotherapy. The sample was taken from a patient treated with IRX-2 immunotherapy. These receptor sequences come from a human donor with breast cancer.

The rearrangement joins TRBV9 to TRBJ1-2, with D tentatively TRBD1 (5 bases). The CDR3 contains 15 residues. Trimming took off 3 bases at V and 0 bases at J, with 12 bases between the two ends. Germline V gene data show CDR1 as SGDLS and CDR2 as YYNGEE. CDR3 residues: CASSGRGSANYGYTF. The DNA of the CDR3 is TGTGCCAGCAGCGGGCGGGGCAGTGCTAACTATGGCTACACCTTC.

V is TRBV28 and J is TRBJ1-1; D is unresolved. The CDR3 has 17 residues. The V gene lost 5 bases and the J gene lost 3 bases, with 22 bases spanning the gap. Germline V gene lookup returns CDR1 MDHEN and CDR2 SYDVKM. The DNA for the CDR3 is TGTGCCAGCAGTAGCCCGGACTCCCGAAAGGGATACACTGAAGCTTTCTTT. Translating it yields CASSSPDSRKGYTEAFF.

The chain recombines TRBV7-6 with TRBJ2-7; D unclear. The V end lost 3 bases, the J end lost 1 base, and 10 bases lay between the germline ends. Looked up from germline, CDR1 is SGHVS and CDR2 is FNYEAQ. The CDR3 consists of 14 residues. In DNA, the CDR3 is TGTGCCAGCAGCTTGGTAACTTGGTCCTACGAGCAGTACTTC. Its translation: CASSLVTWSYEQYF.

The chain couples TRBV7-8 to TRBJ1-2, with a tentative D call TRBD1 (5 bases). V was trimmed by 7 bases and J by 8 bases, leaving 23 bases between them. Germline V gene lookup returns CDR1 SGHVS and CDR2 FQNEAQ. The CDR3 spans 15 residues. CDR3 bases: TGTGCCAGCACTATCTCCCGGTGGGGGTACAGAGGCTACACCTTC. This codes for CASTISRWGYRGYTF.

This rearrangement joins TRBV9 to TRBJ1-3; D is uncertain. V was trimmed by 1 base and J by 0 bases, leaving 17 bases between them. Germline V gives CDR1 SGDLS, CDR2 YYNGEE. The length of the CDR3 is 18 residues. CDR3 in amino acids: CASSVSWAGWGSGNTIYF. Here the CDR3 DNA reads TGTGCCAGCAGCGTATCATGGGCAGGTTGGGGCTCTGGAAACACCATATATTTT.

J is TRBJ2-6 and V is TRBV4-2, with TRBD1 identical over 9 bases. The ends lost 2 bases at V and 2 bases at J; junction bases unmatched: 4. Germline loops: CDR1 LGHNA, CDR2 YNFKEQ. CDR3 length equals 17 residues. CDR3 protein: CASSQRQGGTGANVLTF. The CDR3 bases are TGTGCCAGCAGCCAAAGACAGGGGGGAACTGGGGCCAACGTCCTGACTTTC.

This clone was seen once. This chain links TRBV4-1 with TRBJ2-3; 13 bases align to TRBD2. CDR1 MGHRA and CDR2 YSYEKL come from the germline V gene. With V trimmed by 4 bases and J by 1 base, 2 bases remained unmatched. The CDR3 contains 16 residues. CDR3 in DNA: TGCGCCAGCAGCCTAGGACTAGCGGGAGGCACAGATACGCAGTATTTT. This translates into CASSLGLAGGTDTQYF.

This clone was observed once. The chain uses TRBV7-9 and TRBJ1-2, with 10 bases aligning to TRBD1. CDR1 and CDR2 from the germline V gene are SEHNR and FQNEAQ (reference sequence). Germline trimming cut 0 bases from V and 6 bases from J; bases unmatched to any gene: 4. This CDR3 region has 15 residues. DNA of the CDR3: TGTGCCAGCAGCTTAGCGACAGGGGGCTCTGATGGCTACACCTTC. It specifies CASSLATGGSDGYTF.

This clone came up once. CDR3 coding DNA: TGTGCCAGCAGTTACTCAGGTGGCAGTAATCAGCCCCAGCATTTT. Amino acids: CASSYSGGSNQPQHF. The rearrangement joins TRBV6-5 to TRBJ1-5, with D unclear. Looked up from germline, CDR1 is MNHEY and CDR2 is SVGAGI. The V end lost 0 bases, the J end lost 4 bases, and 10 bases lay between the germline ends. CDR3 length: 15 amino acids.

CDR3 in DNA: TGTGCCAGTAGTATACGGGGAGGGGAGCAGTACTTC. Amino acid sequence: CASSIRGGEQYF. The gene calls are TRBV19 and TRBJ2-7; 7 nucleotides match TRBD2. Per the germline V gene, CDR1 is LNHDA and CDR2 is SQIVND (reference sequence). V trimming: 2 bases; J trimming: 7 bases; junction bases outside the gene matches: 2. The CDR3 has 12 amino acids.

V and J are TRBV6-5 and TRBJ1-1; D is ambiguous. V lost 8 bases, J lost 2 bases, and 15 bases lay in between. The CDR3 consists of 14 residues. Germline loops: CDR1 MNHEY, CDR2 SVGAGI. The chain's CDR3 is CASHTRGLNTEAFF. The DNA of the CDR3 is TGTGCCAGCCATACTCGGGGATTAAACACTGAAGCTTTCTTT.

The genes are TRBV29-1 and TRBJ1-6; 7 bases fit TRBD1. V trimming: 6 bases; J trimming: 10 bases; junction bases outside the gene matches: 9. Germline V gives CDR1 SQVTM, CDR2 ANQGSEA. The CDR3 extends over 13 amino acids. The CDR3 region has the DNA TGCAGCGTGCGCGACAGGGAGAGCTCACCCCTCCACTTT. This translates into CSVRDRESSPLHF.

This rearrangement joins TRBV28 to TRBJ2-2; TRBD2 matches 10 bases. With V trimmed by 6 bases and J by 6 bases, 4 bases remained unmatched. CDR1 and CDR2 from the germline V gene are MDHEN and SYDVKM. The CDR3 runs 14 residues. CDR3 coding DNA: TGTGCCAGCAGGTTAAGCGGGAGGGCCGGGGAGCTGTTTTTT. This codes for CASRLSGRAGELFF. The full variable domain, with the rest looked up from reference TRBV28 and TRBJ2-2, is DVKVTQSSRYLVKRTGEKVFLECVQDMDHENMFWYRQDPGLGLRLIYFSYDVKMKEKGDIPEGYSVSREKKERFSLILESASTNQTSMYLCASRLSGRAGELFFGEGSRLTVL.

The chain uses TRBV7-6 and TRBJ2-7; no reliable D call. Per germline, CDR1 SGHVS and CDR2 FNYEAQ. Trimming took off 1 base at V and 2 bases at J, with 15 bases between the two ends. CDR3 length equals 16 residues. The CDR3 region has the DNA TGTGCCAGCAGCTTAGGATTGAGCCACGGCGCCTACGAGCAGTACTTC. This codes for CASSLGLSHGAYEQYF.

The chain couples TRBV11-2 to TRBJ2-1; D perhaps matches TRBD2 (5 bases). The V end was cut by 7 bases, the J end by 7 bases, with 20 bases between. The CDR3 length is 15 residues. Germline V gene lookup returns CDR1 SGHAT and CDR2 FQNNGV. CDR3 coding DNA: TGTGCCAGCACCCACCGGCGGAGCGGTGAGAATGAGCAGTTCTTC. Translating gives CASTHRRSGENEQFF.

V is TRBV19 and J is TRBJ2-1; 10 positions match TRBD2. V lost 6 bases, J lost 7 bases, and 15 bases stayed unmatched. The germline V gene has CDR1 LNHDA and CDR2 SQIVND (reference sequence). This CDR3 is built from 17 residues. The chain's CDR3 is CASSVDDSGGPWNEQFF. CDR3 bases: TGTGCCAGTAGCGTTGATGATAGCGGGGGGCCTTGGAATGAGCAGTTCTTC. Looking up the rest from reference TRBV19 and TRBJ2-1 gives the full variable domain: DGGITQSPKYLFRKEGQNVTLSCEQNLNHDAMYWYRQDPGQGLRLIYYSQIVNDFQKGDIAEGYSVSREKKESFPLTVTSAQKNPTAFYLCASSVDDSGGPWNEQFFGPGTRLTVL.

This chain joins TRBV5-5 and TRBJ1-5; 8 bases align to TRBD1. V shed 4 bases and J 3 bases; nucleotides not matched to a gene: 3. The length of the CDR3 is 14 residues. Germline V gene lookup returns CDR1 SGHKS and CDR2 YYEKEE (reference sequence). Here the CDR3 DNA reads TGTGCCAGCAGCACGGACAGGGTCAATCAGCCCCAGCATTTT. Encoded protein: CASSTDRVNQPQHF.

This chain joins TRBV6-1 and TRBJ2-5; 7 bases align to TRBD1. Germline trimming cut 3 bases from V and 0 bases from J; bases unmatched to any gene: 7. This CDR3 contains 16 residues. Looked up from germline, CDR1 is MNHNS and CDR2 is SASEGT. The CDR3 here is CASSEYRGRYQETQYF. The CDR3, as DNA: TGTGCCAGCAGTGAGTACAGGGGCCGGTACCAAGAGACCCAGTACTTC.

This clone came up a few times. The V gene is TRBV7-9, the J gene TRBJ1-6; no firm D call. The CDR3 loop spans 14 amino acids. Per germline, CDR1 SEHNR and CDR2 FQNEAQ (reference sequence). V shed 1 base and J shed 10 bases, with 11 bases lying between them. CDR3 loop: CASSLEGIGSPLHF. CDR3 coding DNA: TGTGCCAGCAGCTTAGAGGGCATTGGATCACCCCTCCACTTT. The variable domain in full, with the rest retrieved from reference TRBV7-9 and TRBJ1-6, is DTGVSQNPRHKITKRGQNVTFRCDPISEHNRLYWYRQTLGQGPEFLTYFQNEAQLEKSRLLSDRFSAERPKGSFSTLEIQRTEQGDSAMYLCASSLEGIGSPLHFGNGTRLTVT.

V and J are TRBV28 and TRBJ2-7; a weak D match, TRBD1 (5 bases). The CDR3 extends over 15 amino acids. The V end was cut by 5 bases, the J end by 3 bases, with 17 bases between. Per germline, CDR1 MDHEN and CDR2 SYDVKM. CDR3 protein: CASSPGQAWVYEQYF. CDR3 nucleotides: TGTGCCAGCAGTCCAGGGCAAGCATGGGTCTACGAGCAGTACTTC.

The V call is TRBV28, the J call TRBJ2-1; 11 nucleotides agree with TRBD2. V trimming: 6 bases; J trimming: 4 bases; junction bases outside the gene matches: 14. The CDR3 covers 18 residues. The germline gives CDR1 MDHEN, CDR2 SYDVKM. This CDR3 reads CASSPRVAGGPGYNEQFF. CDR3 bases: TGTGCCAGCAGCCCCCGAGTAGCGGGAGGGCCGGGGTACAATGAGCAGTTCTTC.

The rearrangement uses TRBV7-9 and TRBJ2-7; D unclear. Germline CDR1 and CDR2: SEHNR and FQNEAQ (reference sequence). The CDR3 is made up of 15 amino acids. The V and J ends lost 1 base and 5 bases respectively, with 15 bases between them. The CDR3 is CASSLDGVARDEQYF. Here the CDR3 DNA reads TGTGCCAGCAGCTTAGATGGGGTTGCCCGGGACGAGCAGTACTTC.

This clone is labeled as medium-sized (0.01 to 0.1%). The chain carries TRBV10-1 and TRBJ2-1; the D is unclear. Germline CDR1 reads WNHNN; CDR2 reads SYGVQD (reference sequence). V was trimmed by 8 bases and J by 10 bases, leaving 12 bases between them. The CDR3 has 11 residues. CDR3 coding DNA: TGCGCCAGCGCTCATGCTGACGAGCAGTTCTTC. Its protein product is CASAHADEQFF.

The chain recombines TRBV5-4 with TRBJ1-2; D gene unclear. Germline CDR1 is SGHNT and CDR2 is YYREEE (reference sequence). CDR3 size: 14 residues. V lost 1 base to trimming and J lost 3 bases, with 10 bases between them. CDR3 amino acids: CASSLYVAHYGYTF. CDR3 in DNA: TGTGCCAGCAGCTTGTATGTGGCACACTATGGCTACACCTTC.

The genes are TRBV7-6 and TRBJ2-1; a weak D match, TRBD2 (6 bases). V was clipped by 2 bases and J by 8 bases, with 16 bases between them. CDR1 and CDR2 from the germline V gene are SGHVS and FNYEAQ. The CDR3 totals 15 residues. CDR3 coding DNA: TGTGCCAGCAGCTTACAATACGGGAGAGGCGATGAGCAGTTCTTC. This translates into CASSLQYGRGDEQFF.

The rearrangement joins TRBV7-6 to TRBJ2-3; D gene ambiguous. Trimming took off 6 bases at V and 2 bases at J, with 6 bases between the two ends. The germline gives CDR1 SGHVS, CDR2 FNYEAQ. The CDR3 extends over 12 amino acids. CDR3 sequence (DNA): TGTGCCAGCAGTTCCTACACAGATACGCAGTATTTT. Residues: CASSSYTDTQYF.

This clone was counted once. The chain is built from TRBV30 and TRBJ2-5; 14 bases are shared with TRBD2. The V segment lost 4 bases and the J segment 2 bases; nucleotides outside the gene matches: 3. Germline values: CDR1 GTSNPN, CDR2 SVGIG (reference sequence). The CDR3 sequence is 15 residues long. CDR3 coding DNA: TGTGCCTGGACCGGGACTAGCGGGAGTCAAGAGACCCAGTACTTC. Its protein is CAWTGTSGSQETQYF. Based on the CDR3 plus reference TRBV30 and TRBJ2-5, the full variable domain is SQTIHQWPATLVQPVGSPLSLECTVEGTSNPNLYWYRQAAGRGLQLLFYSVGIGQISSEVPQNLSASRPQDRQFILSSKKLLLSDSGFYLCAWTGTSGSQETQYFGPGTRLLVL.

The chain is built from TRBV6-5 and TRBJ2-1, with 10 bases lining up with TRBD1. The V gene end was trimmed by 4 bases and the J gene end by 4 bases; junction bases not matched to a gene: 4. Germline V gene lookup returns CDR1 MNHEY and CDR2 SVGAGI. The CDR3 sequence is 15 residues long. The CDR3, as DNA: TGTGCCAGCAGTTTAGACAGGGGGCTGTACAATGAGCAGTTCTTC. Translating gives CASSLDRGLYNEQFF.